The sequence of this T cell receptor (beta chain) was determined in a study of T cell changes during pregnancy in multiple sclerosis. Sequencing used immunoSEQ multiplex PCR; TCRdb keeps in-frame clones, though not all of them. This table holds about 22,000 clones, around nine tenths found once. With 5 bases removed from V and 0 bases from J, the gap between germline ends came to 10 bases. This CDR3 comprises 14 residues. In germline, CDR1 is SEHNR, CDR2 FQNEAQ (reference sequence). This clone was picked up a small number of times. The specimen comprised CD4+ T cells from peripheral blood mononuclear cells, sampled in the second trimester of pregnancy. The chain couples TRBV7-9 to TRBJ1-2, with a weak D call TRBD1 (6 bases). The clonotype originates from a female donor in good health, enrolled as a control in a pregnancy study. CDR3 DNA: TGTGCCAGCAGCCTGACAGGTTCTAACTATGGCTACACCTTC. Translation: CASSLTGSNYGYTF.